This is a list of T cell receptor beta chains from one sample in a study of blood T cell repertoires in COVID-19. Libraries were prepared by immunoSEQ multiplex PCR; TCRdb keeps only in-frame clonotypes and omits some of them. The table records tens of thousands of clones, 89% of them present only once. The source material was peripheral blood. The receptors were sampled from a man in his fifties or sixties with active COVID-19. Both conserved end residues are part of each CDR3. A D gene is named only where the DNA matches it firmly. Clone size is given for some rows only: seen once, a few or many times, or a class if the clone is expanded.

>TRBD2|once|TRBJ2-1|TRBV6-6
TGTGCCAGCAGATCCGGGACTAGCGAGCAGTTCTTC
CASRSGTSEQFF
>-|-|TRBJ1-2|TRBV14
TGTGCCAGCAGCCCGTCGGACACGGACAAAAACTATGGCTACACCTTC
CASSPSDTDKNYGYTF
>-|-|TRBJ2-3|TRBV2
TGTGCCAGACAGGGTCCTAGCACAGATACGCAGTATTTT
CARQGPSTDTQYF
>TRBD2|-|TRBJ2-1|TRBV7-3
TGTGCCAGCAGCCCCCTCACTAGCGGGAGAGGTGAGCAGTTCTTC
CASSPLTSGRGEQFF
>-|-|TRBJ1-4|TRBV7-8
TGTGCCAGCAGCTCCTGGGGGGGGACTAATGAAAAACTGTTTTTT
CASSSWGGTNEKLFF
>TRBD2|-|TRBJ2-3|TRBV5-1
TGCGCCACGGGACTAGCGAAAAGCACAGATACGCAGTATTTT
CATGLAKSTDTQYF
>-|-|TRBJ2-1|TRBV21-1
TGTGCCAGCAGCAGAGCCACCTGGGACAGGGGAAGCAATGAGCAGTTCTTC
CASSRATWDRGSNEQFF
>-|-|TRBJ1-2|TRBV28
TGTGCCAGCAGTTTCCCGGGGGTCTACACCTTC
CASSFPGVYTF
>TRBD2|-|TRBJ2-7|TRBV11-2
TGTGCCAGCAGCGGTAGTGGACTAGCGGGCACCTCCTACGAGCAGTACTTC
CASSGSGLAGTSYEQYF
>-|-|TRBJ2-3|TRBV24-1
TGTGCCACCACGGACTTATCTAGCACAGATACGCAGTATTTT
CATTDLSSTDTQYF
>-|-|TRBJ1-3|TRBV6-6
TGTGCCAGCAGTTACGACCTTAGAGGGCCGGACACCATATATTTT
CASSYDLRGPDTIYF
>TRBD1|-|TRBJ2-7|TRBV7-9
TGTGCCAGCAGTTCGGGACAGGGAGTTTTAGAGCAGTACTTC
CASSSGQGVLEQYF
>TRBD2|-|TRBJ2-1|TRBV19
TGTGCCAGTATGAGGTCCGCTAGCGGGGGGTACAATGAGCAGTTCTTC
CASMRSASGGYNEQFF
>TRBD2|-|TRBJ2-1|TRBV5-1
TGCGCCAGCAGCTTGACGGCTAGCGGGGTCTCCTACAATGAGCAGTTCTTC
CASSLTASGVSYNEQFF
>TRBD1|-|TRBJ2-1|TRBV19
TGTGCCAGTAGGGGGGACAGTAGAGACAATGAGCAGTTCTTC
CASRGDSRDNEQFF
>TRBD2|-|TRBJ2-1|TRBV14
TGTGCCAGCAGCCAAGGACTAGCGGGAGGAAATGAGCAGTTCTTC
CASSQGLAGGNEQFF
>TRBD2|-|TRBJ2-7|TRBV6-2/TRBV6-3
TGTGCCAGCAGTTATCTAGCGGGAGGGGACGAGCAGTACTTC
CASSYLAGGDEQYF
>TRBD1|-|TRBJ2-1|TRBV11-3
TGTGCCAGCAGCTTACGGGACAGGGTCAATGAGCAGTTCTTC
CASSLRDRVNEQFF
>-|-|TRBJ1-5|TRBV18
TGTGCCAGCTCCACGGGTGAGAATCAGCCCCAGCATTTT
CASSTGENQPQHF
>TRBD2|-|TRBJ2-7|TRBV5-1
TGCGCCAGCAGCCGAGGGACTAGCGTTTACGAGCAGTACTTC
CASSRGTSVYEQYF
>-|-|TRBJ2-1|TRBV7-2
TGTGCCAGCAGCGCCCGGCGGGATGAGCAGTTCTTC
CASSARRDEQFF
>-|-|TRBJ1-4|TRBV7-9
TGTGCCAGCAGCTTACCTAGGCTCGAGGGTGAAAAACTGTTTTTT
CASSLPRLEGEKLFF
>TRBD2|-|TRBJ2-2|TRBV3-1/TRBV3-2
TGTGCCAGCAGCCCCACCGGGACTATAAACACCGGGGAGCTGTTTTTT
CASSPTGTINTGELFF
>TRBD2|-|TRBJ2-3|TRBV7-3
TGTGCCAGCAGCCCACGGGACGGGGGGAGCACAGATACGCAGTATTTT
CASSPRDGGSTDTQYF
>-|-|TRBJ2-7|TRBV24-1
TGTGCCACCAGTGACCCCGGACAGCCCCTCGAGCAGTACTTC
CATSDPGQPLEQYF
>-|-|TRBJ1-5|TRBV7-9
TGTGCCAGCAGCTTAGATAGTACAGTCAATCAGCCCCAGCATTTT
CASSLDSTVNQPQHF
>-|-|TRBJ1-1|TRBV18
TGTGCCAGCTCACCACCGGGACCGGGGGGCACTGAAGCTTTCTTT
CASSPPGPGGTEAFF
>-|-|TRBJ2-5|TRBV28
TGTGCCAGCAGACCAGGGGCTAGTAGTATAGAAGAGACCCAGTACTTC
CASRPGASSIEETQYF
>TRBD1|-|TRBJ1-5|TRBV6-2/TRBV6-3
TGTGCCAGCAGTACCCTGGGCCCGGACAGGGGCAATCAGCCCCAGCATTTT
CASSTLGPDRGNQPQHF
>TRBD2|-|TRBJ2-1|TRBV27
TGTGCCAGCAGTTTCGGACTAGCGGGAGTCTACAATGAGCAGTTCTTC
CASSFGLAGVYNEQFF
>-|-|TRBJ2-1|TRBV29-1
TGCAGCCTGAGTCCAACTAGTGGTTCTTACAATGAGCAGTTCTTC
CSLSPTSGSYNEQFF
>TRBD1|-|TRBJ1-2|TRBV19
TGTGCCAGTACCAACTTACTGGGACAGGGAGGGACTAACTATGGCTACACCTTC
CASTNLLGQGGTNYGYTF
>-|-|TRBJ2-6|TRBV18
TGTGCCAGCTCACAGGACAGATCTGGGGCCAACGTCCTGACTTTC
CASSQDRSGANVLTF
>-|-|TRBJ2-5|TRBV7-3
TGTGCCAGCAGCCCCAGGGTGGGGGACTCAGAGACCCAGTACTTC
CASSPRVGDSETQYF
>TRBD2|-|TRBJ2-1|TRBV5-1
TGCGCCAGCAGCTTGGTCCTAGCGGGAGATGGGAATGAGCAGTTCTTC
CASSLVLAGDGNEQFF
>-|-|TRBJ2-2|TRBV9
TGTGCCAGCAGCGTAGGAGGGGGTGAAGCCGGGGAGCTGTTTTTT
CASSVGGGEAGELFF
>TRBD2|-|TRBJ2-1|TRBV6-4
TGTGCCAGCAGTGATACGGAGGGCGGGAGAGGCCATGAGCAGTTCTTC
CASSDTEGGRGHEQFF
>-|-|TRBJ1-5|TRBV6-1
TGTGCCAGCAGTGACTTACACAGGTTTAGCAATCAGCCCCAGCATTTT
CASSDLHRFSNQPQHF
>-|-|TRBJ2-1|TRBV10-3
TGTGCCACCAAGGGGGTCCCCGACCCCTCCTACAATGAGCAGTTCTTC
CATKGVPDPSYNEQFF
>TRBD1|-|TRBJ1-2|TRBV9
TGTGCCAGCAGCGTAAGTGGGACAGCTTCCCTCAACTATGGCTACACCTTC
CASSVSGTASLNYGYTF
>-|-|TRBJ2-5|TRBV3-1/TRBV3-2
TGTGCCACCTCCTCGCGGACAATCGGCGAGACCCAGTACTTC
CATSSRTIGETQYF
>TRBD1|-|TRBJ1-2|TRBV4-3
TGCGCCAGCAGCCAAGAATGGGGGGACAGAGGTCGCGGCTACACCTTC
CASSQEWGDRGRGYTF
>TRBD1|-|TRBJ2-7|TRBV7-3
TGTGCCAGCAGCTTGGACAGGGGGCCTAACTACGAGCAGTACTTC
CASSLDRGPNYEQYF